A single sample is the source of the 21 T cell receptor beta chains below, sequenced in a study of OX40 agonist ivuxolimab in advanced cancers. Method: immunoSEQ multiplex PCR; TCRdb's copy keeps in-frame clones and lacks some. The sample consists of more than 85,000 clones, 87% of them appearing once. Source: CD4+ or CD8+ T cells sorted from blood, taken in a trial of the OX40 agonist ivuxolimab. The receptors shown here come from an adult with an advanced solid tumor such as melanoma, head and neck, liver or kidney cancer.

Here the CDR3 reads CASSFNTIGQAFNEQFF. CDR3 nucleotide sequence: TGTGCCAGCAGTTTCAATACTATTGGACAGGCCTTCAATGAGCAGTTCTTC. The chain joins TRBV28 to TRBJ2-1, with 7 bases aligning to TRBD1. Trimming cost V 3 bases and J 6 bases; bases outside gene matches: 14. The CDR3 runs to 17 residues. The germline V gene has CDR1 MDHEN and CDR2 SYDVKM.

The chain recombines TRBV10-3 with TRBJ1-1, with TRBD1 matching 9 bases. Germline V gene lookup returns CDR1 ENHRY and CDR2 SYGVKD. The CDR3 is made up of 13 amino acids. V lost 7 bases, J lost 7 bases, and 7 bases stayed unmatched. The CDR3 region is CAITGQGRGEAFF. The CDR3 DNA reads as TGTGCCATCACCGGACAGGGGAGGGGTGAAGCTTTCTTT.

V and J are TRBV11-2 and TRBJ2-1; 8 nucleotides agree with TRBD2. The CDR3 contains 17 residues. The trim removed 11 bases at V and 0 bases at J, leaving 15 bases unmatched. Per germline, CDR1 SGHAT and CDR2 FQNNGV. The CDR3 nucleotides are TGTGCCGAAGGGGGGCTAGCGGGCCGCCGCTCCTACAATGAGCAGTTCTTC. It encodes CAEGGLAGRRSYNEQFF. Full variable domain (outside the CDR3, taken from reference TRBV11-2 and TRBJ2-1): EAGVAQSPRYKIIEKRQSVAFWCNPISGHATLYWYQQILGQGPKLLIQFQNNGVVDDSQLPKDRFSAERLKGVDSTLKIQPAKLEDSAVYLCAEGGLAGRRSYNEQFFGPGTRLTVL.

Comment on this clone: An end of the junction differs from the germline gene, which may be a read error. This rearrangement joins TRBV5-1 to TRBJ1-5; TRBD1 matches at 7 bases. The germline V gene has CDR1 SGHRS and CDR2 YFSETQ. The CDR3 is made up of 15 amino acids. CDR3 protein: CASSTLTGGNQPQHF. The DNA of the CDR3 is TGTGCCAGCAGCACCCTTACAGGGGGCAATCAGCCCCAGCATTTT.

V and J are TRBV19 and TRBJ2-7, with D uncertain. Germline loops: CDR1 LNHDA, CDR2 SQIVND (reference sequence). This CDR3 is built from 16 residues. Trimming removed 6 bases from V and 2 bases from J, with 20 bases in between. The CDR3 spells CASRSSFFRGTYEQYF. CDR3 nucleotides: TGTGCCAGTAGATCTTCATTCTTCAGAGGAACCTACGAGCAGTACTTC.

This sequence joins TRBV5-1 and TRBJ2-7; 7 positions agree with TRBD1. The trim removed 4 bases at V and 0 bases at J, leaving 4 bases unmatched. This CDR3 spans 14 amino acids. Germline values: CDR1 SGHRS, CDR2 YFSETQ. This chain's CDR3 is CASSRTGDSYEQYF. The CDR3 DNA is TGCGCCAGCAGCCGGACAGGAGACTCCTACGAGCAGTACTTC. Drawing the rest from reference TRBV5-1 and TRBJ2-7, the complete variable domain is KAGVTQTPRYLIKTRGQQVTLSCSPISGHRSVSWYQQTPGQGLQFLFEYFSETQRNKGNFPGRFSGRQFSNSRSEMNVSTLELGDSALYLCASSRTGDSYEQYFGPGTRLTVT.

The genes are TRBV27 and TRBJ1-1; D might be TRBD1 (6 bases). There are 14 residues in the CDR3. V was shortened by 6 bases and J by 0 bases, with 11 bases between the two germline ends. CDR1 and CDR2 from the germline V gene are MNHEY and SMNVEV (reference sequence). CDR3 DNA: TGTGCCAGCAGCCGGACAGCAATGAACACTGAAGCTTTCTTT. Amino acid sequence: CASSRTAMNTEAFF.

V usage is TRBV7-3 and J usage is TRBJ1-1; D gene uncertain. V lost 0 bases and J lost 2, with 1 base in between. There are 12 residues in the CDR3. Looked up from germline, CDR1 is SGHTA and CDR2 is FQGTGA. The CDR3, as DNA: TGTGCCAGCAGCTTAACCAACACTGAAGCTTTCTTT. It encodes CASSLTNTEAFF.

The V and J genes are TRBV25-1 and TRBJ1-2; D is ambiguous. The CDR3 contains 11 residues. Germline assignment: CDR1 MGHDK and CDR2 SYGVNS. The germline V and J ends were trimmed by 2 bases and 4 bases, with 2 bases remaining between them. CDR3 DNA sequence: TGTGCCAGCAGTGAACCCTATGGCTACACCTTC. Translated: CASSEPYGYTF.

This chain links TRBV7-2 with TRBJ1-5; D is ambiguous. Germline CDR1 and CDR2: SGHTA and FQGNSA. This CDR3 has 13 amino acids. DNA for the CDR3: TGTGCTATCGCCGGTGGACCCAATCAGCCCCAGCATTTT. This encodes CAIAGGPNQPQHF.

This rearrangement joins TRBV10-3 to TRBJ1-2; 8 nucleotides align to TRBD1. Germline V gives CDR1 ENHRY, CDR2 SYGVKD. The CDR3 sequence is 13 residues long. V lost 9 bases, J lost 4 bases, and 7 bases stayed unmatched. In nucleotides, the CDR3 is TGTGCCATGACAGGGGATCTCGGCTATGGCTACACCTTC. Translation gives CAMTGDLGYGYTF.

CDR3 residues: CASSDSIGSYYSGNTIYF. As DNA, the CDR3 is TGTGCCAGCAGTGACTCGATCGGATCTTACTACTCTGGAAACACCATATATTTT. The V call is TRBV6-4, the J call TRBJ1-3; D is uncertain. V was pared by 0 bases and J by 0 bases, with 15 bases between. Germline V gene sequence: CDR1 MRHNA, CDR2 SNTAGT. The CDR3 is 18 amino acids.

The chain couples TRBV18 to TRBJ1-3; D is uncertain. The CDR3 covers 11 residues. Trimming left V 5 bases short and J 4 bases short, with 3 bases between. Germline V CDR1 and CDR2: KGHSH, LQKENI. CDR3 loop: CASSEGNTIYF. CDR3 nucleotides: TGTGCCAGCTCAGAGGGAAACACCATATATTTT.

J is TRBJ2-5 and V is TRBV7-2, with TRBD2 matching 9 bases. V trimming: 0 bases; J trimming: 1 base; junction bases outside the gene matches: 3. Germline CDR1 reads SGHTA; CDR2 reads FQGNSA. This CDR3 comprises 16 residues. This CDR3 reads CASSLAAAGGQETQYF. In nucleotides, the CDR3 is TGTGCCAGCAGCTTAGCGGCAGCGGGGGGCCAAGAGACCCAGTACTTC. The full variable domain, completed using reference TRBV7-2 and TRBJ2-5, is GAGVSQSPSNKVTEKGKDVELRCDPISGHTALYWYRQSLGQGLEFLIYFQGNSAPDKSGLPSDRFSAERTGGSVSTLTIQRTQQEDSAVYLCASSLAAAGGQETQYFGPGTRLLVL.

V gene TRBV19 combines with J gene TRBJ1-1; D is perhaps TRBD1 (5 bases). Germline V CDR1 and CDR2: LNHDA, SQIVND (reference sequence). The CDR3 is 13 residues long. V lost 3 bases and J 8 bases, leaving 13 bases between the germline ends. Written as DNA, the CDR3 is TGTGCCAGTAGTATTCTAGGGCAGGGCGAAGCTTTCTTT. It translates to CASSILGQGEAFF. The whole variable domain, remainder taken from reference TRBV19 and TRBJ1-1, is DGGITQSPKYLFRKEGQNVTLSCEQNLNHDAMYWYRQDPGQGLRLIYYSQIVNDFQKGDIAEGYSVSREKKESFPLTVTSAQKNPTAFYLCASSILGQGEAFFGQGTRLTVV.

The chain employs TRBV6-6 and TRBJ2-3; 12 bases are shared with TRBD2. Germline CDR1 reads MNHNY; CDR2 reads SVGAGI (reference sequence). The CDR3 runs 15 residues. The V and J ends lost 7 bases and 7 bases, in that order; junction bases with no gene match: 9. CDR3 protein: CASTLRTSGENTQYF. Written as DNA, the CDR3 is TGTGCCAGCACCCTACGGACTAGCGGGGAAAATACGCAGTATTTT.

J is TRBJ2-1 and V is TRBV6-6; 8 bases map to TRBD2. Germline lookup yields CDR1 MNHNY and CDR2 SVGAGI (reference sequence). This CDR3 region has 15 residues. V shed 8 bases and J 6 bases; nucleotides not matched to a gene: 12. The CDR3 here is CASGTSGGRSNEQFF. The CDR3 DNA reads TGTGCCAGCGGGACTAGTGGGGGTCGAAGCAATGAGCAGTTCTTC.

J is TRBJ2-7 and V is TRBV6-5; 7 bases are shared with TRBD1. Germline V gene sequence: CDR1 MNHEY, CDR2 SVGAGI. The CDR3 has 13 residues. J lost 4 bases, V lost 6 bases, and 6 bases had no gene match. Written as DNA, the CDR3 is TGTGCCAGCAGCTTCGAGGGGGCGTACGAGCAGTACTTC. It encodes CASSFEGAYEQYF.

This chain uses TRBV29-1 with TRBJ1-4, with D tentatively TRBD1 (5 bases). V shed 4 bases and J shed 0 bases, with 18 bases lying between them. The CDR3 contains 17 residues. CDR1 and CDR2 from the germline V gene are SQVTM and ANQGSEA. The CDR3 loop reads CSVVVGHHSSTNEKLFF. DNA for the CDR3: TGCAGCGTTGTAGTTGGACACCATTCCTCAACTAATGAAAAACTGTTTTTT.

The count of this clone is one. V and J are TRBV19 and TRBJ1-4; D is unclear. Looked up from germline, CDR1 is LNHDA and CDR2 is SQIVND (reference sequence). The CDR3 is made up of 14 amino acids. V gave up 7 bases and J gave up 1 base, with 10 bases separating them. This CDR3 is CASTSQRTNEKLFF. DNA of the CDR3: TGTGCCAGTACCTCACAGAGAACTAATGAAAAACTGTTTTTT.

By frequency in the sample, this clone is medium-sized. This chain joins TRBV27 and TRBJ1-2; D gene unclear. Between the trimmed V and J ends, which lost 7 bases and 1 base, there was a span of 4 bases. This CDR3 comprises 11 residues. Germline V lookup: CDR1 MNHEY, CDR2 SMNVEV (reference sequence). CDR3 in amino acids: CASKINYGYTF. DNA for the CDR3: TGTGCCAGCAAAATTAACTATGGCTACACCTTC.